The rows below give T cell receptor beta chains drawn from one sample of a study of blood T cell repertoires in COVID-19. Method: immunoSEQ multiplex PCR; TCRdb's copy keeps in-frame clones and lacks some. The top ten clones hold approximately 1.5% of a sample with roughly 290,000 clones, nearly 90% of them seen once. The sequencing sample was made of PBMCs or T cells enriched from blood (not recorded which). Receptors were obtained from a woman between 18 and 30 years old with acute COVID-19. The conserved cysteine and the conserved F or W are not part of the CDR3 here. Each record gives: V gene, D gene, J gene, CDR3 length, CDR3 protein. D genes are given only for firm matches.

V: TRBV6-4; D: .; J: TRBJ1-5; length: 12; CDR3: ASSENRGDQPQH
V: TRBV5-1; D: TRBD2; J: TRBJ2-3; length: 14; CDR3: ASSLRIAGSTDTQY
V: TRBV5-4; D: TRBD2; J: TRBJ2-2; length: 13; CDR3: ASSPHQRDGGELF
V: TRBV2; D: .; J: TRBJ2-5; length: 12; CDR3: ASTTTRRQETQY
V: TRBV6-5; D: TRBD1; J: TRBJ1-2; length: 11; CDR3: ASRGQGAYGYT
V: TRBV4-1; D: TRBD1; J: TRBJ1-5; length: 13; CDR3: ASSQDWTGNQPQH
V: TRBV19; D: TRBD1; J: TRBJ2-7; length: 13; CDR3: ASSIRGQRSYEQY
V: TRBV2; D: TRBD1; J: TRBJ2-7; length: 12; CDR3: ASSEWTGRGEQY
V: TRBV7-9; D: TRBD1; J: TRBJ2-7; length: 10; CDR3: ASRRTGDEQY
V: TRBV5-1; D: TRBD2; J: TRBJ2-1; length: 14; CDR3: ASSAASSGSLYEQF
V: TRBV6-5; D: TRBD2; J: TRBJ2-1; length: 11; CDR3: ASKPSGYNEQF
V: TRBV18; D: .; J: TRBJ1-1; length: 11; CDR3: ASSGQPNTEAF
V: TRBV15; D: TRBD2; J: TRBJ2-7; length: 14; CDR3: ATSPDGAGGPGEQY
V: TRBV4-2; D: .; J: TRBJ2-3; length: 14; CDR3: ASSQVPTQVTDTQY
V: TRBV4-3; D: TRBD2; J: TRBJ2-7; length: 12; CDR3: ASSQDLSGSEQY
V: TRBV4-2; D: .; J: TRBJ1-6; length: 16; CDR3: ASSQDWGTGSYNSPLH
V: TRBV25-1; D: TRBD1; J: TRBJ1-5; length: 13; CDR3: ASSASGTGARPQH